The clone carrying this TCR beta chain occurred a few times. Its cognate antigen is unknown. These data are taken from a study of beta chain features in type 1 diabetes. Study at large: Age, gender and cell yields were similar between patients and healthy donors.

Study-level findings and limits: Insertions at VDJ junctions were less frequent in type 1 diabetes patients. These patients also deleted more nucleotides at the same junctions. Researchers report that Type 1 diabetes patients had moderately but significantly shorter TCRB CDR3s across all four CD4+ subsets.

Reverse transcription of all isolated RNA meant that expressed TCRB transcripts were sequenced. Libraries were prepared by immunoSEQ multiplex PCR; TCRdb keeps only in-frame clonotypes and omits some of them. The sample has some 350,000 clones, roughly 13% seen once. Germline CDR1 reads SGHAT; CDR2 reads FQDESV (reference sequence). The CDR3 loop spans 16 amino acids. J gave up 5 bases and V 5 bases, and 8 bases lay outside the gene matches. The chain combines TRBV11-1 with TRBJ2-5, with TRBD2 matching 13 bases. The sample taken for sequencing was naive CD4+ T cells from blood. This TCR was recovered from a woman aged 18 to 35 with type 1 diabetes. Written as DNA, the CDR3 is TGTGCCAGCAGCCCGAGGACTAGCGGGAGTCGGGAGACCCAGTACTTC. Its protein is CASSPRTSGSRETQYF.